Shown below are 10 T cell receptor beta chains from a single sample sequenced in a study of radiotherapy plus CTLA-4 blockade in lung cancer. Assay used: immunoSEQ multiplex PCR; TCRdb lists only in-frame clones, some missing. The sample lists more than 95,000 clones, about four fifths occurring once. Material: peripheral blood, obtained from a patient treated with radiotherapy plus ipilimumab. These receptors were collected from a human donor with non-small cell lung cancer who had a partial response to radiotherapy plus ipilimumab.

The CDR3 reads CASGETGPSYNEQFF. The CDR3 DNA reads as TGTGCCAGCGGCGAGACAGGCCCGTCCTACAATGAGCAGTTCTTC. V gene TRBV2 combines with J gene TRBJ2-1, with a possible D match to TRBD1 (6 bases). The CDR3 loop spans 15 amino acids. The germline V gene encodes CDR1 SNHLY and CDR2 FYNNEI. Between the trimmed V and J ends, which lost 8 bases and 1 base, there was a span of 15 bases. The full variable domain, its missing parts supplied by reference TRBV2 and TRBJ2-1, is EPEVTQTPSHQVTQMGQEVILRCVPISNHLYFYWYRQILGQKVEFLVSFYNNEISEKSEIFDDQFSVERPDGSNFTLKIRSTKLEDSAMYFCASGETGPSYNEQFFGPGTRLTVL.

The V and J genes are TRBV19 and TRBJ1-5; 7 nucleotides agree with TRBD1. V gave up 3 bases and J gave up 1 base; unmatched junction bases: 3. Germline V gene data show CDR1 as LNHDA and CDR2 as SQIVND (reference sequence). This CDR3 region has 15 residues. The CDR3 nucleotides read TGTGCCAGTAGTATGGGACAGAGAAGCAATCAGCCCCAGCATTTT. It yields the protein CASSMGQRSNQPQHF.

This chain connects TRBV5-4 to TRBJ1-1; 7 bases are shared with TRBD1. CDR1 and CDR2 (germline): SGHNT, YYREEE (reference sequence). With V trimmed by 0 bases and J by 1 base, 3 bases remained unmatched. The CDR3 has 15 amino acids. The CDR3 sequence is CASSLGQGRNTEAFF. The CDR3, as DNA: TGTGCCAGCAGCTTGGGACAGGGCAGGAACACTGAAGCTTTCTTT.

As to this clone: One junction end does not reproduce the germline sequence, and a read error may be involved. This chain connects TRBV7-2 to TRBJ2-3, with D hard to call. CDR3 length: 12 residues. Germline CDR1 reads SGHTA; CDR2 reads FQGNSA. The CDR3 bases are TGTGCCAGCAGCTTATCATCTTTTACGGAGTATTTT. Its translation is CASSLSSFTEYF.

The chain employs TRBV5-1 and TRBJ2-7; 9 positions agree with TRBD1. CDR1 is SGHRS and CDR2 is YFSETQ in the germline V gene. V shed 4 bases, J shed 6 bases, and the junction held 5 bases outside the gene matches. There are 13 residues in the CDR3. CDR3 nucleotides: TGCGCCAGCAGCCTCGGACAGGGGACCGAGCAGTACTTC. This encodes CASSLGQGTEQYF.

The gene calls are TRBV29-1 and TRBJ1-1, with a possible D match to TRBD1 (6 bases). With 7 bases removed from V and 1 base from J, the gap between germline ends came to 10 bases. CDR1 and CDR2 (germline): SQVTM, ANQGSEA. The CDR3 is 12 amino acids. CDR3 amino acids: CSAKTGNTEAFF. Written as DNA, the CDR3 is TGCAGCGCTAAGACAGGGAACACTGAAGCTTTCTTT.

The gene calls are TRBV5-1 and TRBJ1-1, with D possibly being TRBD1 (6 bases). This CDR3 has 15 residues. Germline V gene data show CDR1 as SGHRS and CDR2 as YFSETQ. V lost 1 base, J lost 4 bases, and 14 bases lay in between. In nucleotides, the CDR3 is TGCGCCAGCAGCTTGAATCGAGGGGACACCACTGAAGCTTTCTTT. The encoded protein is CASSLNRGDTTEAFF.

The chain joins TRBV6-5 to TRBJ2-2; D call uncertain. The V end lost 6 bases, the J end lost 4 bases, and 9 bases lay between the germline ends. Germline CDR1 reads MNHEY; CDR2 reads SVGAGI. The CDR3 runs 13 residues. CDR3 DNA: TGTGCCAGCAGCACTAAAGCCACCGGGGAGCTGTTTTTT. Translating it yields CASSTKATGELFF.

This clone has just a few counts. The chain couples TRBV6-5 to TRBJ1-6; no clear D gene. This CDR3 spans 16 amino acids. Deletions cut 2 bases from V and 0 bases from J, with 8 bases between. CDR1 and CDR2 from the germline V gene are MNHEY and SVGAGI. Here the CDR3 reads CASSYDGSSYNSPLHF. The CDR3 DNA follows: TGTGCCAGCAGTTACGACGGGAGCTCCTATAATTCACCCCTCCACTTT.

V and J are TRBV4-1 and TRBJ1-4; no reliable D call. CDR3 length: 15 residues. V was trimmed by 6 bases and J by 8 bases, leaving 19 bases between them. Germline values: CDR1 MGHRA, CDR2 YSYEKL. The CDR3 loop reads CASSQSGLEREKLFF. The CDR3, as DNA: TGCGCCAGCAGTCAGTCGGGTCTCGAGAGGGAAAAACTGTTTTTT.